These 27 T cell receptor beta chains originate from one sample sequenced in a study of OX40 agonist ivuxolimab in advanced cancers. Libraries were prepared by immunoSEQ multiplex PCR; TCRdb keeps only in-frame clonotypes and omits some of them. The sample has around 80,000 clones, roughly 90% seen once. The sequencing here drew on CD4+ or CD8+ T cells sorted from blood, taken in a trial of the OX40 agonist ivuxolimab. The receptors here all came from an adult with an advanced solid tumor such as melanoma, head and neck, liver or kidney cancer.

V and J are TRBV5-6 and TRBJ2-1; D not resolved. Germline CDR1 SGHDT, CDR2 YYEEEE. With 0 bases removed from V and 5 bases from J, the gap between germline ends came to 9 bases. CDR3 length: 14 amino acids. CDR3 loop: CASSLAWPDNEQFF. CDR3 DNA sequence: TGTGCCAGCAGCTTGGCGTGGCCTGACAATGAGCAGTTCTTC.

The rearrangement uses TRBV5-8 and TRBJ2-7; unclear D gene. CDR1 and CDR2 from the germline V gene are SGHTS and YDEGEE. There are 13 residues in the CDR3. Trimming removed 0 bases at V and 4 bases at J, with 8 bases between. The CDR3 loop is CASSLAGFYEQYF. DNA for the CDR3: TGTGCCAGCAGCTTGGCCGGTTTTTACGAGCAGTACTTC.

This sequence joins TRBV19 and TRBJ2-7, with TRBD1 identical over 7 bases. The junction had 10 bases not matched to a gene; V was cut back by 3 bases and J by 2 bases. CDR3 length: 16 amino acids. The germline gives CDR1 LNHDA, CDR2 SQIVND (reference sequence). CDR3 region: CASSMFGTDNPYEQYF. CDR3 nucleotides: TGTGCCAGTAGTATGTTTGGGACAGACAACCCCTACGAGCAGTACTTC.

The chain uses TRBV21-1 and TRBJ1-5; the table's D gene call, TRBD1, was not cross checked with the DNA. TRBV21-1 is termed a pseudogene. This CDR3 has 16 residues. The CDR3 DNA follows: TGTGCCAGCAGAACCCCGGGACAGGGAAAGATCGCGCCCCAGCATTTT. Its protein product is CASRTPGQGKIAPQHF.

The V gene is TRBV19, the J gene TRBJ1-3, with TRBD1 matching over 7 bases. Germline values: CDR1 LNHDA, CDR2 SQIVND (reference sequence). V gave up 6 bases and J gave up 2 bases; unmatched junction bases: 7. The length of the CDR3 is 15 residues. The CDR3 DNA reads as TGTGCCAGTAGCCCCGAGGGGGCGGCTGGAAACACCATATATTTT. Amino acids: CASSPEGAAGNTIYF.

This clone was seen just once. In nucleotides, the CDR3 is TGTGCCAGCAGTTCTACTAGAGGAGAGACCCAGTACTTC. It is translated as CASSSTRGETQYF. The chain combines TRBV6-1 with TRBJ2-5; TRBD2 might be the D (5 bases). The length of the CDR3 is 13 residues. V was clipped by 5 bases and J by 4 bases, with 11 bases between them. Germline V gene sequence: CDR1 MNHNS, CDR2 SASEGT.

V gene TRBV7-9 combines with J gene TRBJ1-2, with 7 bases matching TRBD1. Germline V lookup: CDR1 SEHNR, CDR2 FQNEAQ (reference sequence). The trim removed 11 bases at V and 0 bases at J, leaving 9 bases unmatched. The CDR3 runs 14 residues. The CDR3 DNA is TGTGCCTCGACCTTTCAGGGGGCTAACTATGGCTACACCTTC. Translation gives CASTFQGANYGYTF.

V gene TRBV5-6 combines with J gene TRBJ2-1; 11 bases fit TRBD2. Trimming removed 9 bases from V and 5 bases from J; junction bases left unmatched: 7. The CDR3 covers 14 residues. The germline V gene encodes CDR1 SGHDT and CDR2 YYEEEE. The CDR3 region has the DNA TGTGCCATCGCGCTAGCGGGGGGTAACAATGAGCAGTTCTTC. Protein: CAIALAGGNNEQFF. Combining the CDR3 with reference TRBV5-6 and TRBJ2-1 gives the whole variable domain DAGVTQSPTHLIKTRGQQVTLRCSPKSGHDTVSWYQQALGQGPQFIFQYYEEEERQRGNFPDRFSGHQFPNYSSELNVNALLLGDSALYLCAIALAGGNNEQFFGPGTRLTVL.

The rearrangement uses TRBV7-9 and TRBJ2-7; D not certain. The CDR3 extends over 12 amino acids. Between the trimmed V and J ends, which lost 6 bases and 5 bases, there was a span of 11 bases. Germline V gives CDR1 SEHNR, CDR2 FQNEAQ (reference sequence). In DNA form, the CDR3 reads TGTGCCAGCAGACTTGAAAGTAACGAGCAGTACTTC. It translates to CASRLESNEQYF.

In its sample, this clone was seen once. The chain links TRBV11-2 to TRBJ2-7; TRBD2 matches at 7 bases. From germline, CDR1 is SGHAT and CDR2 FQNNGV. V was clipped by 2 bases and J by 4 bases; unmatched bases: 11. This CDR3 contains 16 residues. This chain's CDR3 is CASSLIFRGDRYEQYF. Here the CDR3 DNA reads TGTGCCAGCAGCTTAATTTTTCGGGGGGATAGATACGAGCAGTACTTC.

The CDR3: CASSPDGRGEEAFF. The CDR3 DNA sequence: TGTGCCAGCTCACCCGACGGCAGGGGGGAAGAAGCTTTCTTT. V usage is TRBV18 and J usage is TRBJ1-1, with 7 bases identical to TRBD1. The CDR3 contains 14 residues. V trimming: 3 bases; J trimming: 8 bases; junction bases outside the gene matches: 9. Per germline, CDR1 KGHSH and CDR2 LQKENI.

For the CDR3, the DNA is TGTGCCAGCAGCTTTGGGCCGAGGGGACAGGGCTATAGCGAGCAGTACTTC. It translates to CASSFGPRGQGYSEQYF. V and J are TRBV7-7 and TRBJ2-7; 9 nucleotides agree with TRBD1. CDR1 is SSHAT and CDR2 is FNYEAQ in the germline V gene (reference sequence). Trimming cost V 3 bases and J 6 bases; bases outside gene matches: 15. CDR3 length: 17 amino acids.

The chain carries TRBV7-9 and TRBJ2-7; D perhaps matches TRBD1 (6 bases). With 5 bases removed from V and 0 bases from J, the gap between germline ends came to 14 bases. Germline assignment: CDR1 SEHNR and CDR2 FQNEAQ (reference sequence). The CDR3 loop spans 15 amino acids. The CDR3 DNA reads as TGTGCCAGCAGCCCTCCGGGACACCCCTCCTACGAGCAGTACTTC. It specifies CASSPPGHPSYEQYF.

The chain links TRBV7-9 to TRBJ2-7; no definite D call. Germline assignment: CDR1 SEHNR and CDR2 FQNEAQ (reference sequence). The CDR3 spans 13 residues. Trimming pared 5 bases from V and 5 bases from J, leaving 13 bases between. In DNA form, the CDR3 reads TGTGCCAGCAGCCCCGTCGGTGCCCACGAGCAGTACTTC. Its translation: CASSPVGAHEQYF. Using reference TRBV7-9 and TRBJ2-7 for the parts outside the CDR3, the full variable domain is DTGVSQNPRHKITKRGQNVTFRCDPISEHNRLYWYRQTLGQGPEFLTYFQNEAQLEKSRLLSDRFSAERPKGSFSTLEIQRTEQGDSAMYLCASSPVGAHEQYFGPGTRLTVT.

CDR3 in amino acids: CASKRSTNEKLFF. The CDR3 region has the DNA TGCGCCAGCAAACGGTCAACTAATGAAAAACTGTTTTTT. The chain is built from TRBV4-1 and TRBJ1-4, with D hard to call. The CDR3 spans 13 residues. Trimming stripped 7 bases from V and 0 bases from J, with 6 bases between. The germline gives CDR1 MGHRA, CDR2 YSYEKL.

The chain carries TRBV9 and TRBJ2-1; TRBD2 agrees at 8 bases. V was clipped by 4 bases and J by 4 bases; unmatched bases: 13. The CDR3 is 17 residues long. Germline values: CDR1 SGDLS, CDR2 YYNGEE. CDR3 nucleotide sequence: TGTGCCAGCAGCCCCACCCATTCGACGGGGGGGTACAATGAGCAGTTCTTC. Its protein is CASSPTHSTGGYNEQFF.

CDR3 DNA: TGTGCCAGCAGTTTAACCTTATACTCCAACTACGAGCAGTACTTC. Protein: CASSLTLYSNYEQYF. This rearrangement joins TRBV27 to TRBJ2-7; D ambiguous. With 2 bases removed from V and 3 bases from J, the gap between germline ends came to 14 bases. Germline CDR1 MNHEY, CDR2 SMNVEV (reference sequence). This CDR3 comprises 15 residues.

The chain employs TRBV6-4 and TRBJ2-1; the D is unclear. The CDR3 loop spans 13 amino acids. The germline V gene has CDR1 MRHNA and CDR2 SNTAGT. V was clipped by 0 bases and J by 8 bases, with 8 bases between them. The CDR3 sequence: CASSDSTSDEQFF. The DNA of the CDR3 is TGTGCCAGCAGTGACTCGACATCCGATGAGCAGTTCTTC.

The rearrangement links TRBV7-8 to TRBJ1-2, with D perhaps TRBD1 (5 bases). V lost 3 bases, J lost 4 bases, and 12 bases lay in between. There are 14 residues in the CDR3. Germline V gives CDR1 SGHVS, CDR2 FQNEAQ. Here the CDR3 DNA reads TGTGCCAGCAGCTTGTTAGGGGAAGGCTATGGCTACACCTTC. Amino acid sequence: CASSLLGEGYGYTF. Combining the CDR3 with reference TRBV7-8 and TRBJ1-2 gives the whole variable domain GAGVSQSPRYKVAKRGQDVALRCDPISGHVSLFWYQQALGQGPEFLTYFQNEAQLDKSGLPSDRFFAERPEGSVSTLKIQRTQQEDSAVYLCASSLLGEGYGYTFGSGTRLTVV.

The chain joins TRBV30 to TRBJ1-4; D perhaps matches TRBD1 (5 bases). The V end was cut by 0 bases, the J end by 3 bases, with 14 bases between. Germline values: CDR1 GTSNPN, CDR2 SVGIG (reference sequence). The length of the CDR3 is 16 residues. In nucleotides, the CDR3 is TGTGCCTGGAGTGTACTAGGGGAAGGGGCTAATGAAAAACTGTTTTTT. This sequence encodes CAWSVLGEGANEKLFF.

J is TRBJ2-7 and V is TRBV6-5; D is possibly TRBD1 (5 bases). Between the trimmed V and J ends, which lost 6 bases and 3 bases, there was a span of 12 bases. The CDR3 is 13 amino acids. From germline, CDR1 is MNHEY and CDR2 SVGAGI. The CDR3 DNA reads as TGTGCCAGCAGCGGAATCGGACACTACGAGCAGTACTTC. This codes for CASSGIGHYEQYF.

V is TRBV28 and J is TRBJ2-7; D tentatively fits TRBD1 or TRBD2 (5 bases each). Per germline, CDR1 MDHEN and CDR2 SYDVKM. The CDR3 contains 12 residues. Trimming stripped 8 bases from V and 1 base from J, with 9 bases between. The CDR3 DNA follows: TGTGCCAGCGGGACGGGTTCCTACGAGCAGTACTTC. Protein: CASGTGSYEQYF.

The chain employs TRBV11-2 and TRBJ2-1; D is uncertain. CDR3 length equals 12 residues. The ends were cut back, 2 bases at V and 6 bases at J, with 5 bases in the middle. Germline values: CDR1 SGHAT, CDR2 FQNNGV. Here the CDR3 DNA reads TGTGCCAGCAGCTTATCAGGCAATGAGCAGTTCTTC. The encoded protein is CASSLSGNEQFF.

This chain joins TRBV5-4 and TRBJ2-5; TRBD2 matches 11 bases. Trimming removed 6 bases from V and 5 bases from J; junction bases left unmatched: 12. Looked up from germline, CDR1 is SGHNT and CDR2 is YYREEE (reference sequence). The CDR3 is 16 residues long. This chain's CDR3 is CASTSSSGGPRETQYF. The CDR3 DNA is TGTGCCAGCACCAGCTCTAGCGGGGGGCCCCGGGAGACCCAGTACTTC.

This chain joins TRBV9 and TRBJ1-1; 7 positions match TRBD1. Unmatched junction bases numbered 11, after V lost 3 bases and J lost 0 bases. The CDR3 has 17 amino acids. Germline CDR1 is SGDLS and CDR2 is YYNGEE. CDR3 sequence: CASSAVSPRGMNTEAFF. CDR3 bases: TGTGCCAGCAGCGCCGTTTCACCCAGGGGGATGAACACTGAAGCTTTCTTT.

This chain connects TRBV11-2 to TRBJ2-5; D may be TRBD1 or TRBD2 (5 bases each). CDR1 SGHAT and CDR2 FQNNGV come from the germline V gene. V shed 1 base and J shed 5 bases, with 17 bases lying between them. The CDR3 has 16 residues. The CDR3: CASSLASWEEGETQYF. CDR3 nucleotides: TGTGCCAGCAGCTTAGCAAGCTGGGAAGAGGGGGAGACCCAGTACTTC.

In this sample, this clone turned up once. The chain is built from TRBV27 and TRBJ2-5; perhaps TRBD1 as D (6 bases). CDR1 and CDR2 from the germline V gene are MNHEY and SMNVEV (reference sequence). CDR3 length: 14 residues. The V and J ends lost 3 bases and 4 bases respectively, with 12 bases between them. DNA of the CDR3: TGTGCCAGCAGTTTGGCAGGGGTTGGAGAGACCCAGTACTTC. It encodes CASSLAGVGETQYF.